The 27 T cell receptor beta chains below were found in one sample sequenced in a study of blood T cells in healthy people across ages. A second roughly 7 to 11 cycle PCR used barcoded and J-beta primers. MiXCR, applied by TCRdb to the 5' RACE reads, yields one record per CDR3 protein. This table has 550,000 to 750,000 distinct CDR3 sequences, 21% appearing once. Sequenced material: blood. These receptors originate from a man aged 70-80 years in good health.

V and J are TRBV5-1 and TRBJ2-3; 9 positions match TRBD2. The CDR3 is 15 amino acids. V trimming: 0 bases; J trimming: 3 bases; junction bases outside the gene matches: 2. In germline, CDR1 is SGHRS, CDR2 YFSETQ. The CDR3 region is CASSLETSGTDTQYF. In DNA form, the CDR3 reads TGCGCCAGCAGCTTGGAGACTAGCGGTACAGATACGCAGTATTTT.

V usage is TRBV12-3 or TRBV12-4 and J usage is TRBJ2-2; D perhaps matches TRBD2 (6 bases). The V end was cut by 8 bases, the J end by 4 bases, with 11 bases between. The CDR3 is made up of 13 amino acids. As DNA, the CDR3 is TGTGCCAGCGGGCGGGAAAGCACCGGGGAGCTGTTTTTT. Translated: CASGRESTGELFF.

The J gene is TRBJ1-2, the V gene TRBV5-5; D is undetermined. The V gene's germline CDR1 is SGHKS and CDR2 YYEKEE (reference sequence). Trimming removed 0 bases at V and 2 bases at J, with 11 bases between. The CDR3 has 15 residues. CDR3 sequence (DNA): TGTGCCAGCAGCTTGGATGATCGGCGGAACTATGGCTACACCTTC. Translation gives CASSLDDRRNYGYTF.

This rearrangement joins TRBV5-4 to TRBJ2-5; TRBD1 might be the D (5 bases). V was clipped by 4 bases and J by 1 base, with 11 bases between them. Germline values: CDR1 SGHNT, CDR2 YYREEE (reference sequence). This CDR3 has 14 amino acids. The CDR3 nucleotides read TGTGCCAGCAGCGCGGTCGACAGCCAAGAGACCCAGTACTTC. It specifies CASSAVDSQETQYF.

This chain connects TRBV6-6 to TRBJ2-5, with D maybe TRBD1 (6 bases). V was shortened by 4 bases and J by 5 bases, with 17 bases between the two germline ends. The CDR3 consists of 15 residues. The germline V gene has CDR1 MNHNY and CDR2 SVGAGI (reference sequence). For the CDR3, the DNA is TGTGCCAGCAGTTTTGGACAGACCGTATCCGAGACCCAGTACTTC. Its protein product is CASSFGQTVSETQYF.

The V call is TRBV6-6, the J call TRBJ2-2; 9 nucleotides line up with TRBD2. This CDR3 is built from 15 residues. Germline-derived CDR1 and CDR2 are MNHNY and SVGAGI (reference sequence). V was clipped by 0 bases and J by 4 bases; unmatched bases: 0. Here the CDR3 DNA reads TGTGCCAGCAGTTACTCGACTAGCGGCACCGGGGAGCTGTTTTTT. Its translation is CASSYSTSGTGELFF.

The chain combines TRBV28 with TRBJ1-4; 7 bases agree with TRBD1. CDR1 is MDHEN, CDR2 SYDVKM, per germline. CDR3 length: 14 amino acids. V gave up 2 bases and J gave up 6 bases; unmatched junction bases: 3. The CDR3 DNA reads TGTGCCAGCAGTTTAACAGGGGCAGATGAAAAACTGTTTTTT. Amino acids: CASSLTGADEKLFF.

This clonotype was picked up one time. The chain combines TRBV5-6 with TRBJ2-5; TRBD2 might be the D (5 bases). CDR1 SGHDT and CDR2 YYEEEE come from the germline V gene. Trimming shortened V by 0 bases and J by 8 bases, and 14 bases separated the two germline ends. The CDR3 contains 14 residues. The CDR3 DNA follows: TGTGCCAGCAGCTTGGGGAACGGCGAGGGTACCCAGTACTTC. Translation: CASSLGNGEGTQYF.

The chain combines TRBV12-3 or TRBV12-4 with TRBJ2-1, with a weak D call TRBD2 (5 bases). Trimming removed 8 bases from V and 8 bases from J, with 13 bases in between. The CDR3 length is 12 residues. The CDR3 here is CASGPAGHEQFF. The CDR3 nucleotides are TGTGCCAGCGGCCCCGCGGGCCATGAGCAGTTCTTC.

This clonotype was observed a few times. The rearrangement uses TRBV18 and TRBJ2-1; D is unresolved. Per germline, CDR1 KGHSH and CDR2 LQKENI. V lost 3 bases and J 7 bases, leaving 10 bases between the germline ends. The CDR3 covers 13 residues. CDR3 protein: CASSPFVVNEQFF. CDR3 in DNA: TGTGCCAGCTCACCTTTCGTTGTTAATGAGCAGTTCTTC.

This clonotype was seen a handful of times. The chain carries TRBV27 and TRBJ2-3; TRBD2 aligns across 7 bases. The V gene's germline CDR1 is MNHEY and CDR2 SMNVEV (reference sequence). V lost 6 bases and J lost 0; bases outside the gene matches: 9. The CDR3 runs 16 residues. The CDR3 DNA follows: TGTGCCAGCAGCCCCCTAGCGGAGCAGAGCACAGATACGCAGTATTTT. Protein: CASSPLAEQSTDTQYF.

This clonotype occurred a few times. This chain's CDR3 is CASREDHLGGFEQFF. DNA for the CDR3: TGTGCCAGCAGAGAGGACCACCTCGGGGGGTTCGAGCAGTTCTTC. V usage is TRBV7-9 and J usage is TRBJ2-1; 7 bases are a match to TRBD2. V was clipped by 6 bases and J by 10 bases; unmatched bases: 15. The CDR3 runs to 15 residues. Per germline, CDR1 SEHNR and CDR2 FQNEAQ (reference sequence). Full variable domain (remainder filled in from reference TRBV7-9 and TRBJ2-1): DTGVSQNPRHKITKRGQNVTFRCDPISEHNRLYWYRQTLGQGPEFLTYFQNEAQLEKSRLLSDRFSAERPKGSFSTLEIQRTEQGDSAMYLCASREDHLGGFEQFFGPGTRLTVL.

The V gene is TRBV19, the J gene TRBJ2-5; tentatively, D is TRBD1 (5 bases). The J call may be wrong; the DNA end is better matched by TRBJ2-1. CDR1 and CDR2 from the germline V gene are LNHDA and SQIVND (reference sequence). CDR3 length: 14 amino acids. Here the CDR3 reads CASSKGAESLEQFF. The CDR3 region has the DNA TGTGCCAGTAGTAAAGGGGCGGAGAGCTTAGAGCAGTTCTTC.

The chain uses TRBV20-1 and TRBJ2-5; D not resolved. The end of the DNA aligns better with TRBJ2-1, so the J call may be wrong. In germline, CDR1 is DFQATT, CDR2 SNEGSKA (reference sequence). CDR3 length: 10 amino acids. CDR3: CSAPDNEQFF. CDR3 coding DNA: TGCAGTGCACCAGACAATGAGCAGTTCTTC.

The chain recombines TRBV9 with TRBJ1-4; 7 bases match TRBD1. J was trimmed by 5 bases and V by 1 base; bases with no gene match: 5. This CDR3 spans 15 amino acids. Germline CDR1 and CDR2: SGDLS and YYNGEE. The CDR3 region has the DNA TGTGCCAGCAGCGTAACGGGACAGAGGAATGAAAAACTGTTTTTT. Translated: CASSVTGQRNEKLFF.

The rearrangement links TRBV6-2 or TRBV6-3 to TRBJ2-5; possible D gene TRBD1, 7 bases. Gene TRBJ2-7 matches the end of the DNA better, so the J call may be wrong. Germline values: CDR1 MNHEY, CDR2 SVGEGT. The CDR3 loop spans 16 amino acids. The CDR3 spells CASSDPDRDFSYEQYF. In DNA, the CDR3 is TGTGCCAGCAGTGACCCTGACAGGGACTTCTCCTACGAGCAGTACTTC.

This chain uses TRBV20-1 with TRBJ1-4; tentatively, D is TRBD1 (5 bases). Germline V CDR1 and CDR2: DFQATT, SNEGSKA (reference sequence). The CDR3 is made up of 17 amino acids. V lost 0 bases to trimming and J lost 0 bases, with 14 bases between them. The DNA for the CDR3 is TGCAGTGCTAGAGATCCTGGGACGGACGCAACTAATGAAAAACTGTTTTTT. Its translation is CSARDPGTDATNEKLFF.

The rearrangement uses TRBV20-1 and TRBJ1-6; TRBD1 might be the D (6 bases). The CDR3 extends over 14 amino acids. V gave up 0 bases and J gave up 7 bases, with 10 bases separating them. Germline lookup yields CDR1 DFQATT and CDR2 SNEGSKA (reference sequence). The CDR3 is CSARENRANSPLHF. In DNA form, the CDR3 reads TGCAGTGCTAGAGAGAACAGGGCGAATTCACCCCTCCACTTT.

This clonotype turned up a few times. V usage is TRBV15 and J usage is TRBJ1-1; no definite D call. The CDR3 sequence is 14 residues long. V lost 0 bases and J 5 bases, leaving 10 bases between the germline ends. Germline loops: CDR1 LNHNV, CDR2 YYDKDF (reference sequence). CDR3 loop: CATSRDIGRTEAFF. In nucleotides, the CDR3 is TGTGCCACCAGCAGAGATATCGGGCGGACTGAAGCTTTCTTT.

The chain has TRBV12-3 or TRBV12-4 and TRBJ2-5, with 7 positions matching TRBD1. The DNA end favors TRBJ2-7, so the J call may be wrong. The CDR3 contains 14 residues. The DNA for the CDR3 is TGTGCCAGCAGTTCGGACAGGCGCTCCTACGAGCAGTACTTC. Translation gives CASSSDRRSYEQYF.

In its sample, this clonotype was seen a few times. A read error may explain this, as a much larger clone is one base away. This chain joins TRBV7-2 and TRBJ2-1, with no clear D. This CDR3 spans 15 amino acids. The ends were cut back, 6 bases at V and 2 bases at J, with 14 bases in the middle. Germline-derived CDR1 and CDR2 are SGHTA and FQGNSA. CDR3 in amino acids: CASRNMLLPYNEQFF. CDR3 coding DNA: TGTGCCAGCAGGAACATGTTACTCCCCTACAATGAGCAGTTCTTC.

This clonotype was seen only a few times. The chain links TRBV25-1 to TRBJ1-3; D is undetermined. V shed 7 bases and J shed 0 bases, with 7 bases lying between them. The V gene's germline CDR1 is MGHDK and CDR2 SYGVNS. The CDR3 has 13 residues. This CDR3 reads CASKGDSGNTIYF. In nucleotides, the CDR3 is TGTGCCAGCAAGGGTGACTCTGGAAACACCATATATTTT. Together with reference TRBV25-1 and TRBJ1-3, the CDR3 gives the full variable domain: EADIYQTPRYLVIGTGKKITLECSQTMGHDKMYWYQQDPGMELHLIHYSYGVNSTEKGDLSSESTVSRIRTEHFPLTLESARPSHTSQYLCASKGDSGNTIYFGEGSWLTVV.

The chain employs TRBV2 and TRBJ2-2, with 10 bases lining up with TRBD2. V was pared by 6 bases and J by 6 bases, with 7 bases of the junction left unmatched. CDR1 is SNHLY, CDR2 FYNNEI, per germline. The CDR3 is made up of 15 amino acids. In nucleotides, the CDR3 is TGTGCCAGCAGGTCTAGCGGGAGTAGCGCCGGGGAGCTGTTTTTT. Its translation: CASRSSGSSAGELFF.

Of note for this clonotype: Its ends do not fully match the called genes, so a read error is possible. This chain uses TRBV6-6 with TRBJ2-3; the D gene is possibly TRBD2 (6 bases). Per the germline V gene, CDR1 is MNHNY and CDR2 is SVGAGI (reference sequence). The CDR3 covers 16 residues. The CDR3 spells CASTLRRGIREDTRYF. The CDR3 DNA reads as TGTGCCAGCACCTTAAGGCGGGGTATTCGCGAAGATACGCGGTATTTT.

This clonotype has more than one count but fewer than ten. The V gene is TRBV5-1, the J gene TRBJ2-5; D not resolved. Between the trimmed V and J ends, which lost 5 bases and 3 bases, there was a span of 11 bases. In germline, CDR1 is SGHRS, CDR2 YFSETQ. The CDR3 is made up of 13 amino acids. CDR3 in DNA: TGCGCCAGCAGTCCGGACGGAGAAGAGACCCAGTACTTC. Translated, it gives CASSPDGEETQYF.

This clonotype has more than one count but fewer than ten. The chain is built from TRBV25-1 and TRBJ2-1, with TRBD2 matching 10 bases. This CDR3 has 19 amino acids. J was trimmed by 3 bases and V by 6 bases; bases with no gene match: 17. CDR1 and CDR2 from the germline V gene are MGHDK and SYGVNS. This CDR3 reads CASSASISLAGDVYNEQFF. CDR3 coding DNA: TGTGCCAGCAGCGCTTCCATCTCGCTAGCGGGAGATGTCTACAATGAGCAGTTCTTC.

This clonotype was found many times. This CDR3 is CASSQGGTHGGEQFF. Written as DNA, the CDR3 is TGTGCCAGCAGCCAAGGAGGGACCCACGGGGGTGAGCAGTTCTTC. The chain combines TRBV4-2 with TRBJ2-1; possible D gene TRBD2, 6 bases. Trimming shortened V by 1 base and J by 9 bases, and 16 bases separated the two germline ends. This CDR3 has 15 amino acids. Germline V gene sequence: CDR1 LGHNA, CDR2 YNFKEQ.